Described below is a single TCR beta chain sequence and its context. Its specificity is unknown. These data belong to a study of OX40 agonist ivuxolimab in advanced cancers. The wider study: Prior therapy, whether anti-PD-1, anti-PD-L1 or anti-CTLA-4, was allowed, and roughly 40% had some. Partial responses were achieved by three patients, one with hepatocellular carcinoma and two with cutaneous melanoma.

This table comes from immunoSEQ multiplex PCR, and its TCRdb copy is limited to in-frame clones, with some not included. The sample lists 25,000 to 30,000 clones; around four fifths were seen once. Between the trimmed V and J ends, which lost 2 bases and 1 base, there was a span of 6 bases. Germline V gives CDR1 MGHDK, CDR2 SYGVNS. The CDR3 is made up of 14 amino acids. Study observations and caveats: Averaged across samples, CD8+ T cells carried more expanded clones than CD4+ did. The investigators did not determine what antigen specificity the expanded peripheral T cells had.

V is TRBV25-1 and J is TRBJ2-1; unclear D gene. This TCR came from an adult with an advanced solid tumor such as melanoma, head and neck, liver or kidney cancer. Here the sequenced sample was CD4+ or CD8+ T cells sorted from blood, taken in a trial of the OX40 agonist ivuxolimab. This CDR3 reads CASSEQVSYNEQFF. The DNA for the CDR3 is TGTGCCAGCAGTGAACAGGTATCCTACAATGAGCAGTTCTTC.